Presented here are 29 T cell receptor beta chains from one specimen sequenced in a study of shared clonotypes between healthy human individuals. Clones were read by immunoSEQ multiplex PCR, and TCRdb kept only the in-frame ones, dropping some. This sample has some 2.4 million clones, with approximately 93% found just once. Source material: naive CD4+ T cells from PBMCs. Stated subset: CD45RA+ positively selected. Every receptor here comes from a man aged 18 to 35 in good health. Some clones in this sample may be carry-over from other donors' samples.

This chain uses TRBV5-1 with TRBJ2-1; TRBD1 matches 10 bases. CDR1 and CDR2 (germline): SGHRS, YFSETQ. The CDR3 runs to 16 residues. Unmatched junction bases numbered 7, after V lost 1 base and J lost 6 bases. CDR3 amino acids: CASSLLGQGLGNEQFF. The CDR3 DNA reads TGCGCCAGCAGCTTGCTGGGACAGGGGCTTGGCAATGAGCAGTTCTTC.

V is TRBV4-1 and J is TRBJ1-1; possibly TRBD1 for D (6 bases). The germline V gene encodes CDR1 MGHRA and CDR2 YSYEKL. The CDR3 consists of 15 residues. Trimming took off 8 bases at V and 6 bases at J, with 22 bases between the two ends. The CDR3 spells CASAALQGGGAEAFF. CDR3 DNA sequence: TGCGCCAGCGCGGCCTTACAGGGCGGAGGGGCTGAAGCTTTCTTT.

This clone is a singleton in its sample. The chain recombines TRBV7-8 with TRBJ2-6, with D perhaps matching TRBD2 (5 bases). This CDR3 region has 15 residues. Germline V gene lookup returns CDR1 SGHVS and CDR2 FQNEAQ. V lost 3 bases, J lost 0 bases, and 6 bases lay in between. The CDR3 reads CASSFRGSGANVLTF. CDR3 DNA sequence: TGTGCCAGCAGCTTTCGGGGCTCTGGGGCCAACGTCCTGACTTTC.

V and J are TRBV7-9 and TRBJ1-3; D remains ambiguous. Trimming pared 7 bases from V and 9 bases from J, leaving 13 bases between. CDR1 SEHNR and CDR2 FQNEAQ come from the germline V gene (reference sequence). This CDR3 has 12 amino acids. The CDR3 reads CASNAYRGTIYF. CDR3 sequence (DNA): TGTGCCAGCAACGCTTATCGGGGCACCATATATTTT. The full variable domain, in which reference TRBV7-9 and TRBJ1-3 provide the parts outside the CDR3, is DTGVSQNPRHKITKRGQNVTFRCDPISEHNRLYWYRQTLGQGPEFLTYFQNEAQLEKSRLLSDRFSAERPKGSFSTLEIQRTEQGDSAMYLCASNAYRGTIYFGEGSWLTVV.

The V gene is TRBV7-2, the J gene TRBJ2-3; D unresolved. The germline V gene encodes CDR1 SGHTA and CDR2 FQGNSA. The CDR3 runs to 16 residues. Trimming removed 5 bases from V and 1 base from J, with 16 bases in between. CDR3 sequence reads: CASSPQLMVGTDTQYF. DNA of the CDR3: TGTGCCAGCAGCCCCCAATTGATGGTGGGCACAGATACGCAGTATTTT.

The chain combines TRBV5-1 with TRBJ2-1, with D maybe TRBD1 (6 bases). The CDR3 contains 16 residues. Trimming removed 0 bases from V and 8 bases from J, with 18 bases in between. The germline gives CDR1 SGHRS, CDR2 YFSETQ. The CDR3 is CASSLGTREGVDEQFF. CDR3 in DNA: TGCGCCAGCAGCTTGGGTACTAGAGAGGGGGTCGATGAGCAGTTCTTC.

Of note for this clone: The sample holds other DNA sequences that translate to the same CDR3. The rearrangement links TRBV28 to TRBJ1-5; the D gene is possibly TRBD1 (5 bases). The V end lost 5 bases, the J end lost 1 base, and 9 bases lay between the germline ends. CDR3 length: 14 amino acids. The V gene's germline CDR1 is MDHEN and CDR2 SYDVKM. CDR3 nucleotides: TGTGCCAGCAGTAGTAGGGGCAGCAATCAGCCCCAGCATTTT. It codes for CASSSRGSNQPQHF.

The chain uses TRBV18 and TRBJ1-5; D call uncertain. Germline lookup yields CDR1 KGHSH and CDR2 LQKENI. V dropped 3 bases and J dropped 0 bases, with 18 bases sitting between them. There are 18 residues in the CDR3. In DNA, the CDR3 is TGTGCCAGCTCACCTTACCGGGAGCCCCGCTATAGCAATCAGCCCCAGCATTTT. It is translated as CASSPYREPRYSNQPQHF.

Comment on this clone: The identical CDR3 is also encoded by other nucleotide sequences in the sample. The chain links TRBV18 to TRBJ2-7; the D gene is possibly TRBD2 (6 bases). CDR1 KGHSH and CDR2 LQKENI come from the germline V gene. The CDR3 consists of 14 residues. The V and J ends lost 6 bases and 2 bases respectively, with 14 bases between them. CDR3: CASSTGTGTYEQYF. The CDR3, as DNA: TGTGCCAGCTCTACCGGGACTGGTACCTACGAGCAGTACTTC.

V gene TRBV10-1 combines with J gene TRBJ1-1; no firm D call. With 6 bases removed from V and 5 bases from J, the gap between germline ends came to 13 bases. Germline lookup yields CDR1 WNHNN and CDR2 SYGVQD (reference sequence). This CDR3 is 13 amino acids long. The CDR3 coding sequence is TGCGCCAGCAGACAAACGTTAGTGACTGAAGCTTTCTTT. It is translated as CASRQTLVTEAFF.

V and J are TRBV28 and TRBJ2-7; D assignment may be TRBD1 or TRBD2 (5 bases each). Germline lookup yields CDR1 MDHEN and CDR2 SYDVKM. The V end was cut by 2 bases, the J end by 3 bases, with 11 bases between. The CDR3 extends over 14 amino acids. CDR3 in amino acids: CASSLGGFGYEQYF. The CDR3 DNA follows: TGTGCCAGCAGTTTAGGGGGTTTCGGCTACGAGCAGTACTTC.

This clone was counted between two and nine times. This rearrangement joins TRBV5-1 to TRBJ1-2; possibly TRBD1 for D (6 bases). Germline values: CDR1 SGHRS, CDR2 YFSETQ. V lost 4 bases and J lost 6, with 10 bases in between. CDR3 length: 12 amino acids. The CDR3: CASSGQWDGYTF. The CDR3 DNA is TGCGCCAGCAGCGGACAGTGGGATGGCTACACCTTC.

The chain is built from TRBV5-1 and TRBJ2-5, with D possibly TRBD1 on 5 matching bases. The CDR3 length is 14 residues. V shed 4 bases and J shed 1 base, with 11 bases lying between them. CDR1 is SGHRS and CDR2 is YFSETQ in the germline V gene. The CDR3 loop is CASSRAQGQETQYF. DNA of the CDR3: TGCGCCAGCAGCCGCGCCCAGGGCCAAGAGACCCAGTACTTC.

This clone was detected once. The chain has TRBV15 and TRBJ2-7; D gene uncertain. V gave up 1 base and J gave up 7 bases, with 8 bases separating them. This CDR3 contains 12 residues. Germline V lookup: CDR1 LNHNV, CDR2 YYDKDF (reference sequence). CDR3 protein: CATSRVGMEQYF. The DNA for the CDR3 is TGTGCCACCAGCAGAGTAGGGATGGAGCAGTACTTC. Full variable domain (missing parts from reference TRBV15 and TRBJ2-7): DAMVIQNPRYQVTQFGKPVTLSCSQTLNHNVMYWYQQKSSQAPKLLFHYYDKDFNNEADTPDNFQSRRPNTSFCFLDIRSPGLGDTAMYLCATSRVGMEQYFGPGTRLTVT.

The chain carries TRBV11-2 and TRBJ2-2; no clear D. This CDR3 has 15 amino acids. Per germline, CDR1 SGHAT and CDR2 FQNNGV. Trimming cost V 6 bases and J 7 bases, with 18 bases left between them. CDR3 nucleotides: TGTGCCAGCAGGGACCTGGTGGGTCGGTACGGGGAGCTGTTTTTT. This translates into CASRDLVGRYGELFF. The full variable domain, rest sourced from reference TRBV11-2 and TRBJ2-2, is EAGVAQSPRYKIIEKRQSVAFWCNPISGHATLYWYQQILGQGPKLLIQFQNNGVVDDSQLPKDRFSAERLKGVDSTLKIQPAKLEDSAVYLCASRDLVGRYGELFFGEGSRLTVL.

The V call is TRBV6-6, the J call TRBJ2-3, with D perhaps matching TRBD1 or TRBD2 (5 bases each). CDR1 and CDR2 from the germline V gene are MNHNY and SVGAGI (reference sequence). V was pared by 6 bases and J by 2 bases, with 12 bases between. The CDR3 consists of 14 residues. This chain's CDR3 is CASRARGDTDTQYF. CDR3 DNA: TGTGCCAGCAGGGCGAGGGGTGACACAGATACGCAGTATTTT.

The chain links TRBV11-1 to TRBJ2-7; weak D call: TRBD1 (6 bases). The CDR3 contains 14 residues. The germline V and J ends were trimmed by 3 bases and 2 bases, with 11 bases remaining between them. In germline, CDR1 is SGHAT, CDR2 FQDESV (reference sequence). The CDR3 region has the DNA TGTGCCAGCAGCTTCACCCAGGGGCCCTACGAGCAGTACTTC. Amino acids: CASSFTQGPYEQYF. Full variable domain (rest looked up from reference TRBV11-1 and TRBJ2-7): EAEVAQSPRYKITEKSQAVAFWCDPISGHATLYWYRQILGQGPELLVQFQDESVVDDSQLPKDRFSAERLKGVDSTLKIQPAELGDSAMYLCASSFTQGPYEQYFGPGTRLTVT.

The V call is TRBV5-1, the J call TRBJ2-7; D is perhaps TRBD1 (6 bases). The V gene lost 7 bases and the J gene lost 3 bases, with 17 bases spanning the gap. CDR3 length equals 14 residues. Germline V CDR1 and CDR2: SGHRS, YFSETQ. The CDR3: CASRPGTFNYEQYF. The DNA for the CDR3 is TGCGCCAGCCGCCCCGGGACATTTAACTACGAGCAGTACTTC. Complete variable domain (other parts from reference TRBV5-1 and TRBJ2-7): KAGVTQTPRYLIKTRGQQVTLSCSPISGHRSVSWYQQTPGQGLQFLFEYFSETQRNKGNFPGRFSGRQFSNSRSEMNVSTLELGDSALYLCASRPGTFNYEQYFGPGTRLTVT.

In this sample, this clone turned up once. V and J are TRBV28 and TRBJ2-7; no firm D call. This CDR3 is 16 amino acids long. From germline, CDR1 is MDHEN and CDR2 SYDVKM. Between the trimmed V and J ends, which lost 4 bases and 4 bases, there was a span of 20 bases. CDR3 DNA sequence: TGTGCCAGCAGTTCGCCAAGTTCCATACCCCTATACGAGCAGTACTTC. Its protein product is CASSSPSSIPLYEQYF.

The gene calls are TRBV28 and TRBJ2-4; no firm D call. V was shortened by 5 bases and J by 7 bases, with 12 bases between the two germline ends. From germline, CDR1 is MDHEN and CDR2 SYDVKM. There are 13 residues in the CDR3. CDR3 region: CASSRLAGNIQYF. The CDR3 DNA follows: TGTGCCAGCAGTCGCCTCGCCGGGAACATTCAGTACTTC.

The chain is built from TRBV5-1 and TRBJ2-5; 9 bases line up with TRBD2. The V segment lost 0 bases and the J segment 5 bases; nucleotides outside the gene matches: 8. The CDR3 is 16 residues long. Looked up from germline, CDR1 is SGHRS and CDR2 is YFSETQ. The CDR3 spells CASSLGAGGPYETQYF. CDR3 in DNA: TGCGCCAGCAGCTTGGGGGCGGGAGGGCCGTATGAGACCCAGTACTTC. The full variable domain, completed using reference TRBV5-1 and TRBJ2-5, is KAGVTQTPRYLIKTRGQQVTLSCSPISGHRSVSWYQQTPGQGLQFLFEYFSETQRNKGNFPGRFSGRQFSNSRSEMNVSTLELGDSALYLCASSLGAGGPYETQYFGPGTRLLVL.

This clone has more than one count but fewer than ten. This chain links TRBV6-6 with TRBJ1-1, with D perhaps matching TRBD1 (5 bases). V lost 8 bases to trimming and J lost 6 bases, with 25 bases between them. Germline V gives CDR1 MNHNY, CDR2 SVGAGI (reference sequence). The CDR3 covers 16 residues. In nucleotides, the CDR3 is TGTGCCAGCTCCCGGGGGAGCATTTCAGTGCGGGCTGAAGCTTTCTTT. This translates into CASSRGSISVRAEAFF.

The chain combines TRBV7-2 with TRBJ1-5; D gene uncertain. Germline CDR1 reads SGHTA; CDR2 reads FQGNSA. Trimming took 4 bases from V and 7 from J, leaving 14 bases between them. This CDR3 region has 14 residues. CDR3 protein: CASSSPGFGQPQHF. As DNA, the CDR3 is TGTGCCAGCAGCTCCCCGGGGTTTGGGCAGCCCCAGCATTTT.

Comments on this clone: At one boundary the junction diverges from the germline segment, which might be a read error. J is TRBJ2-5 and V is TRBV11-2; 13 bases fit TRBD2. The CDR3 extends over 15 amino acids. Germline lookup yields CDR1 SGHAT and CDR2 FQNNGV. The CDR3 DNA reads as TGCGCCAGCAGCTTAGGACTAGCGGGAGAAGAGACCCAGTACTTC. Encoded protein: CASSLGLAGEETQYF. Full variable domain (missing parts from reference TRBV11-2 and TRBJ2-5): EAGVAQSPRYKIIEKRQSVAFWCNPISGHATLYWYQQILGQGPKLLIQFQNNGVVDDSQLPKDRFSAERLKGVDSTLKIQPAKLEDSAVYLCASSLGLAGEETQYFGPGTRLLVL.

The chain joins TRBV21-1 to TRBJ1-3; the D call of TRBD1 is as the table states it, not checked on the DNA. TRBV21-1 has pseudogene status. The length of the CDR3 is 22 residues. The CDR3 DNA sequence: TGTGCCAGCAGCAAATCCAAACACAGGACCCCGACCCGACATCTTCCTGGAAACACCATATATTTT. Translation: CASSKSKHRTPTRHLPGNTIYF.

The J gene is TRBJ1-1, the V gene TRBV28; 7 bases map to TRBD1. The V and J ends lost 6 bases and 6 bases, in that order; junction bases with no gene match: 19. CDR3 size: 17 residues. Germline CDR1 reads MDHEN; CDR2 reads SYDVKM. CDR3 bases: TGTGCCAGCAGCCCCCCAGGGGGGGCGCTTTTGAATGCTGAAGCTTTCTTT. Its protein is CASSPPGGALLNAEAFF.

The genes are TRBV11-2 and TRBJ1-5; no definite D call. V was cut by 1 base and J by 0 bases, with 10 bases left in between. CDR3 length equals 16 residues. Looked up from germline, CDR1 is SGHAT and CDR2 is FQNNGV. CDR3 loop: CASSLGFGHSNQPQHF. The DNA of the CDR3 is TGTGCCAGCAGCTTAGGTTTCGGTCATAGCAATCAGCCCCAGCATTTT.

The J gene is TRBJ2-1, the V gene TRBV11-3; 12 bases fit TRBD2. CDR1 and CDR2 (germline): SGHNT, YENEEA. The CDR3 contains 15 residues. V lost 1 base to trimming and J lost 8 bases; unmatched junction nucleotides: 3. The CDR3: CASSLGLAGVDEQFF. CDR3 coding DNA: TGTGCCAGCAGCTTAGGACTAGCGGGAGTCGATGAGCAGTTCTTC.

J is TRBJ2-2 and V is TRBV2, with 9 bases lining up with TRBD2. This CDR3 is 19 amino acids long. CDR1 is SNHLY, CDR2 FYNNEI, per germline. V was pared by 6 bases and J by 1 base, with 15 bases of the junction left unmatched. CDR3 in amino acids: CASRPTSGPPLGNTGELFF. DNA for the CDR3: TGTGCCAGCAGGCCAACTAGCGGGCCTCCCCTGGGGAACACCGGGGAGCTGTTTTTT.